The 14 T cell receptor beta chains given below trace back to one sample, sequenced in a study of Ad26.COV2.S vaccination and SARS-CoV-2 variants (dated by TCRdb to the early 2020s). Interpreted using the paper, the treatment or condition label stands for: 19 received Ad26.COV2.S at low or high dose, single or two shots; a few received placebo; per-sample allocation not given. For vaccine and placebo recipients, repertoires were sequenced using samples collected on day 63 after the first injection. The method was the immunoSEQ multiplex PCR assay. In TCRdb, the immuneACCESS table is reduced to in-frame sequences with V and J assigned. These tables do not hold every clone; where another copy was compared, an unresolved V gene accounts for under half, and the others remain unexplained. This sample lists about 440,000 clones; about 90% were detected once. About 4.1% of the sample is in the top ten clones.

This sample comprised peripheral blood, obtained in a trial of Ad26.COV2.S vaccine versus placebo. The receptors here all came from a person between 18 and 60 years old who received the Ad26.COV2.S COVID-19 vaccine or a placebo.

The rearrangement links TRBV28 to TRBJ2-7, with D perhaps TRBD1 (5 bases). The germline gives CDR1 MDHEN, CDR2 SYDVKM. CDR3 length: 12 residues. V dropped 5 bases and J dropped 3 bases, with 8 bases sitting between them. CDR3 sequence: CASSAGNYEQYF. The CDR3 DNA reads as TGTGCCAGCAGTGCAGGGAACTACGAGCAGTACTTC.

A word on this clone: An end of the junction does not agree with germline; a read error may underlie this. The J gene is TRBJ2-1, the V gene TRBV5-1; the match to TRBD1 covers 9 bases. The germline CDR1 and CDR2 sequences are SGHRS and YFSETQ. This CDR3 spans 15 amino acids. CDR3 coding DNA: TGCGCCAGCAGTTTAGGGGACAGGGATTACAATGAGCTTGTCTTC. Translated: CASSLGDRDYNELVF.

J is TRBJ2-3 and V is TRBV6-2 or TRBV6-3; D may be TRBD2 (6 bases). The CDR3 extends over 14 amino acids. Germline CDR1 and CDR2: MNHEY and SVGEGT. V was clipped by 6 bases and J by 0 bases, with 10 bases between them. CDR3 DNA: TGTGCCAGCAGCCCGGGACTTAGCACAGATACGCAGTATTTT. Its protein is CASSPGLSTDTQYF.

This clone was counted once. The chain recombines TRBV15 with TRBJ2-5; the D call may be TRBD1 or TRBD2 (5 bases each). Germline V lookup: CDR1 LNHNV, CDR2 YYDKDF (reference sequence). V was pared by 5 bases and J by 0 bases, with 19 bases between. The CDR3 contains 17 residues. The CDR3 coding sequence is TGTGCCACCAGCCCTGGGACGCCACCAACCAACCAAGAGACCCAGTACTTC. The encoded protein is CATSPGTPPTNQETQYF.

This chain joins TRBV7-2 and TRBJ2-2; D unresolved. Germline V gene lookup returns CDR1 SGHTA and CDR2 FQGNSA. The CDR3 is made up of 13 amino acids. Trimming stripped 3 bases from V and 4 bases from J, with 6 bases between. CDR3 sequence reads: CASSFAITGELFF. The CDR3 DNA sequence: TGTGCCAGCAGCTTCGCTATCACCGGGGAGCTGTTTTTT.

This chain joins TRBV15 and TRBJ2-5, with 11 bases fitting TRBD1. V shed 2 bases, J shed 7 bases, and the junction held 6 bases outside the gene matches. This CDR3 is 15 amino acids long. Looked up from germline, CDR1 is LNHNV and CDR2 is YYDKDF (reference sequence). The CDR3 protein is CATSRPGQGAGTQYF. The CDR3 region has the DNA TGTGCCACCAGCAGACCTGGACAGGGGGCTGGGACCCAGTACTTC.

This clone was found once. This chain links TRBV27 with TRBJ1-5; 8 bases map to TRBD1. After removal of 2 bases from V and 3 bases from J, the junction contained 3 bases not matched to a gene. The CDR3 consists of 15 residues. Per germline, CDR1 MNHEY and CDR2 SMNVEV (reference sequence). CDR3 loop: CASSLHRGFNQPQHF. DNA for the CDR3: TGTGCCAGCAGTTTACACAGGGGGTTCAATCAGCCCCAGCATTTT.

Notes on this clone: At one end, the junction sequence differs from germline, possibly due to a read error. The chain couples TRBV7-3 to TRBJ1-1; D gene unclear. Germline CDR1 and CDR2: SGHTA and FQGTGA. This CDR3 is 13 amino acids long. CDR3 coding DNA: TGTGCCAGCAGCATAACGGTGAACACTGAAGCTTTCTTT. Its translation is CASSITVNTEAFF.

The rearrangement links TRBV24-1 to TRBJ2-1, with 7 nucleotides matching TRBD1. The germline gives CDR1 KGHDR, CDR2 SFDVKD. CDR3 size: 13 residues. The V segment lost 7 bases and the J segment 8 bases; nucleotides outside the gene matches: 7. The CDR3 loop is CATSLNRGHEQFF. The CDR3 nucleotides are TGTGCCACCAGCCTAAACAGGGGACATGAGCAGTTCTTC.

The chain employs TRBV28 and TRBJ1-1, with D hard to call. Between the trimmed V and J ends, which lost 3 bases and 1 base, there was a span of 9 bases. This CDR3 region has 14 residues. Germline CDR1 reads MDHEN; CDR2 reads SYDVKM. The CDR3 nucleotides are TGTGCCAGCAGTTTGCCCCGAGGGAACACTGAAGCTTTCTTT. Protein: CASSLPRGNTEAFF.

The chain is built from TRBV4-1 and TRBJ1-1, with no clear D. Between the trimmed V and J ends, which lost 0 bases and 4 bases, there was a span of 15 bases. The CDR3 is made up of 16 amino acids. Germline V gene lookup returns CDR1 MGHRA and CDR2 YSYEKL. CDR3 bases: TGCGCCAGCAGCCAAGAAATTAAAGACTCCTCCACTGAAGCTTTCTTT. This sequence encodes CASSQEIKDSSTEAFF.

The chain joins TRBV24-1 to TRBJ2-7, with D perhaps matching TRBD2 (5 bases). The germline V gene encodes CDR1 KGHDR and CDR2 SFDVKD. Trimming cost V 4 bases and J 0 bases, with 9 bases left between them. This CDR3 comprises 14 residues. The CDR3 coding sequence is TGTGCCACCAGTGACCATGGAGGCTCCTACGAGCAGTACTTC. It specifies CATSDHGGSYEQYF.

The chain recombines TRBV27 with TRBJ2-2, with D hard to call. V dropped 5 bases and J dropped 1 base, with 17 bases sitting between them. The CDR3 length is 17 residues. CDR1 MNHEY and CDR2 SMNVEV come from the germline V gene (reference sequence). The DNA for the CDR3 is TGTGCCAGCAGTATGCTCTACGCGGCCCTGAACACCGGGGAGCTGTTTTTT. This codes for CASSMLYAALNTGELFF.

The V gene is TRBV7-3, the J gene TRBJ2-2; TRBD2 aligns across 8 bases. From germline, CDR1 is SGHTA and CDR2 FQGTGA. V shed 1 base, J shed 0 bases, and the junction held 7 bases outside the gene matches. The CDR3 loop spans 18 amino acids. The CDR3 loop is CASSLKASGYANTGELFF. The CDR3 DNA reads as TGTGCCAGCAGCTTAAAGGCTAGCGGGTACGCGAACACCGGGGAGCTGTTTTTT.